The following is a T cell receptor (beta chain) sequence with its context. The target antigen is unknown. This sample was taken from a study of CXCR3-negative and CXCR3-positive naive CD8 T cells. Study observations and caveats: More hydrophobic TRB CDR3s occurred in CXCR3-positive than in CXCR3-negative naive cells.

Libraries were UMI-labeled 5' RACE TRB cDNA. TCRdb re-called the 5' RACE reads; one entry per CDR3 protein, DNA not given. Its table lists tens of thousands of distinct CDR3 sequences. The CDR3 length is 14 residues. Triplicate roughly 320,000-cell sorts were made of each CD8+ T cell subset. A CD45RO-CCR7+CD27+CD95- phenotype identified naive CD8+ T cells. Source material: naive CXCR3+ CD8+ T cells from blood. Subset in this sample: CD45RO-CCR7+CD27+CD95- naive CD8+ T cells expressing CXCR3 (TNR3+). This sequence originates from a human donor in good health. Some clones in this sample may be carry-over from other donors' samples. The V and J genes are TRBV12-3 or TRBV12-4 and TRBJ1-5. The CDR3 region is CASSLGQTYQPQHF.